These T cell receptor beta chains were read from a single sample in a study of blood T cell repertoires in COVID-19. The method was immunoSEQ multiplex PCR; TCRdb's version includes in-frame clones alone and lacks a portion of them. The sample includes around 160,000 clones, around four fifths of them seen just once. Sample: peripheral blood. The receptor source for this set is a middle-aged woman with active or convalescent COVID-19. Each CDR3 is given with its conserved first and last residue. Each record gives: clone size, D gene, V gene, J gene, CDR3 DNA, CDR3 protein. The D gene is left open where the match is weak. Expanded clones get a size class; other rows say once, few or many, or leave the size out.

-	TRBD2	TRBV11-2	TRBJ2-1	TGTGCCAGCAGCTTAAGGGGACTAGGGTCCTACAATGAGCAGTTCTTC	CASSLRGLGSYNEQFF
-	TRBD1	TRBV24-1	TRBJ1-2	TGTGCCACCAGTGATCCCACAGGGGCAAACTATGGCTACACCTTC	CATSDPTGANYGYTF
many	TRBD1	TRBV24-1	TRBJ1-1	TGTGCCACCAGCCGGGACAGGGAGACTTTCTTT	CATSRDRETFF
-	-	TRBV7-2	TRBJ2-7	TGTGCCAGCAGCTTAGGGCCTAGCGAGCAGTACTTC	CASSLGPSEQYF
-	TRBD1	TRBV6-5	TRBJ1-1	TGTGCCAGCAGTTACTCGACAGGGACCACTGAAGCTTTCTTT	CASSYSTGTTEAFF
-	-	TRBV28	TRBJ1-2	TGTGCCAGCAGCCCGAGGGCCTATGGCTACACCTTC	CASSPRAYGYTF
-	-	TRBV9	TRBJ1-4	TGTGCCAGCAGCCCGGGGGGGGGTCCCTCCCTGTTTTTT	CASSPGGGPSLFF
-	TRBD2	TRBV5-4	TRBJ2-7	TGTGCCAGCAGCTTGGGGCGGGGGGCTAACTACGAGCAGTACTTC	CASSLGRGANYEQYF
-	-	TRBV14	TRBJ1-5	TGTGCCAGCAGCCAAGTTCTCGGCCACAGGGCCCATGGATTCAATAGCAATCAGCCCCAGCATTTT	CASSQVLGHRAHGFNSNQPQHF
few	TRBD1	TRBV25-1	TRBJ1-4	TGTGCCAGCAGTGAGCTAGACAGGGGAGGAGAAAAACTGTTTTTT	CASSELDRGGEKLFF
-	-	TRBV28	TRBJ1-2	TGTGCCAGCAGCGTCGGCCGGGGGATGGATGGCTACACCTTC	CASSVGRGMDGYTF
few	TRBD1	TRBV30	TRBJ1-2	TGTGCCTGGAGTCAGGACAGGGGAGCTGGCTACACCTTC	CAWSQDRGAGYTF
many	-	TRBV5-6	TRBJ1-3	TGTGCCAGCAGCTCCCCCTACGAAGGAAACACCATATATTTT	CASSSPYEGNTIYF
-	TRBD2	TRBV5-5	TRBJ2-3	TGTGCCAGCAGCTTCGATCTAGCGGGGGCGGGAGATACGCAGTATTTT	CASSFDLAGAGDTQYF
-	TRBD2	TRBV10-3	TRBJ2-7	TGTGCCATCAGTGTTGACGGGGGGGCGTACGAGCAGTACTTC	CAISVDGGAYEQYF
-	-	TRBV28	TRBJ1-5	TGTGCCAGCGGCCGGGGTCGGACCCAGCATTTT	CASGRGRTQHF
-	-	TRBV28	TRBJ2-7	TGTGCCAGCAGTCTGACAGGTAGCTCCTACGAGCAGTACTTC	CASSLTGSSYEQYF
-	TRBD1	TRBV28	TRBJ2-2	TGTGCCAGCAGTTCACAGGGGGCAGGCACCGGGGAGCTGTTTTTT	CASSSQGAGTGELFF
-	TRBD1	TRBV18	TRBJ1-2	TGTGCCAGCTCACGACGACAGGGGGACGGCTACACCTTC	CASSRRQGDGYTF
once	-	TRBV19	TRBJ1-1	TGTGCCAGTAAGGGGCAGGATCCGAGGTGGGCTTTCTTT	CASKGQDPRWAFF
-	TRBD1	TRBV6-2/TRBV6-3	TRBJ1-2	TGTGCCAGCAGCAACCCAGGGGGTGGCTACACCTTC	CASSNPGGGYTF
-	-	TRBV9	TRBJ2-3	TGTGCCAGCAGCGCCTCTCCCGGTGATACGCAGTATTTT	CASSASPGDTQYF
-	TRBD2	TRBV24-1	TRBJ2-1	TGTGCCACCAGTCAGCGGGGGGGCCTCGATGAGCAGTTCTTC	CATSQRGGLDEQFF
-	-	TRBV29-1	TRBJ1-5	TGCAGCGTGGGACTGGGTCAGAATCAGCCCCAGCATTTT	CSVGLGQNQPQHF
-	TRBD1	TRBV9	TRBJ2-5	TGTGCCAGCAGCGGACGGACAGGAGGAGGCGAGACCCAGTACTTC	CASSGRTGGGETQYF
-	TRBD1	TRBV27	TRBJ1-1	TGTGCCAGCAGAAGACAGGGTTCGAACACTGAAGCTTTCTTT	CASRRQGSNTEAFF
-	-	TRBV7-2	TRBJ2-5	TGTGCCAGCAGCTTAGCGCCGGCAGGGGAAGAGACCCAGTACTTC	CASSLAPAGEETQYF
-	-	TRBV5-1	TRBJ1-6	TGCGCCAGCAGCTTGGCCCCCGACAGGCGAAATTCACCCCTCCACTTT	CASSLAPDRRNSPLHF
few	-	TRBV2	TRBJ1-1	TGTGCCAGCAGTGACGTGAACACTGAAGCTTTCTTT	CASSDVNTEAFF
-	-	TRBV3-1/TRBV3-2	TRBJ1-6	TGTGCCAGCAGCCAAACAGGGAGCCGTAATTCACCCCTCCACTTT	CASSQTGSRNSPLHF
-	TRBD1	TRBV7-9	TRBJ1-2	TGTGCCAGCAGCAGCAGGGGACAGGGCTATGGCTACACCTTC	CASSSRGQGYGYTF
-	-	TRBV2	TRBJ2-7	TGTGCCAGCAGTGCTGCCCGGGTTATCTACGAGCAGTACTTC	CASSAARVIYEQYF
-	TRBD2	TRBV3-1/TRBV3-2	TRBJ2-1	TGTGCCAGCAGCCAAGACCCAATCAGCGGGAGGGCCGCGTCCTACAATGAGCAGTTCTTC	CASSQDPISGRAASYNEQFF
-	TRBD1	TRBV18	TRBJ1-3	TGTGCCAGCTCACCGATACCCCAGCCAGGGGGTAATGCTGGAAACACCATATATTTT	CASSPIPQPGGNAGNTIYF
-	TRBD1	TRBV7-2	TRBJ2-4	TGTGCCAGCAGCTTCGGAAGACAGGGGAAAAACATTCAGTACTTC	CASSFGRQGKNIQYF
-	TRBD1	TRBV11-3	TRBJ1-1	TGTGCCAGCAGCTTAAACAGGGGGAACACTGAAGCTTTCTTT	CASSLNRGNTEAFF
-	-	TRBV2	TRBJ1-1	TGTGCCAGCAGCTTGGGGGGGCGAGCTTTCTTT	CASSLGGRAFF
once	-	TRBV4-1	TRBJ1-5	TGCGCCAGCAGCCAAGTCGCGGGTAGCAATCAGCCCCAGCATTTT	CASSQVAGSNQPQHF
few	TRBD1	TRBV18	TRBJ1-1	TGTGCCAGCTCGCCGACAGGGGGGAACACTGAAGCTTTCTTT	CASSPTGGNTEAFF
-	-	TRBV21-1	TRBJ1-5	TGTGCCAGCAGCAAAGCTACTATGAACCGGACAGGGGTCTTCAATCAGCCCCAGCATTTT	CASSKATMNRTGVFNQPQHF
-	-	TRBV11-2	TRBJ2-5	TGTGCCAGCAGCTCCCGGGCGGGCGGGTTCCAAGAGACCCAGTACTTC	CASSSRAGGFQETQYF
few	-	TRBV12-3/TRBV12-4	TRBJ2-7	TGTGCCAGCAGTTTAAATAGGTGGAGGGAGCAGTACTTC	CASSLNRWREQYF
-	TRBD2	TRBV6-5	TRBJ2-3	TGTGCCAGCAGTCGTAGCGGGTCTAGCACAGATACGCAGTATTTT	CASSRSGSSTDTQYF
-	-	TRBV2	TRBJ2-7	TGTGCCAGCAGAGTCGGGGCAGGGGGAGGCTACGAGCAGTACTTC	CASRVGAGGGYEQYF
-	TRBD2	TRBV5-1	TRBJ2-5	TGCGCCAGCAGCTCGATAGGCGGGGGGGAGACCCAGTACTTC	CASSSIGGGETQYF
-	TRBD1	TRBV6-5	TRBJ1-1	TGTGCCAGCAGTTCCCGCACAGGGGAAGGGAACACTGAAGCTTTCTTT	CASSSRTGEGNTEAFF
-	-	TRBV10-2	TRBJ1-2	TGCGCCAGCAGCACAGGGCCCAACTATGGCTACACCTTC	CASSTGPNYGYTF
-	-	TRBV30	TRBJ2-6	TGTGCCTGGAGATCCGCTGGGGCCAACGTCCTGACTTTC	CAWRSAGANVLTF
-	-	TRBV11-2	TRBJ1-1	TGTGCCAGCAGCTTAGGAACTGGAGGTGGCACTGAAGCTTTCTTT	CASSLGTGGGTEAFF
-	TRBD2	TRBV19	TRBJ2-7	TGTGCCAGTAGTATTGCTAGCGGTAACACCTACGAGCAGTACTTC	CASSIASGNTYEQYF
-	TRBD1	TRBV29-1	TRBJ1-1	TGCAGCGTCAACACAGGGGGCACTGAAGCTTTCTTT	CSVNTGGTEAFF
-	-	TRBV6-6	TRBJ1-3	TGTGCCAGCAGGTCCTCAGGACAGTCTGGAAACACCATATATTTT	CASRSSGQSGNTIYF
-	TRBD1	TRBV27	TRBJ1-2	TGTGCCAGCAGTGGACAGGGCGGCGGCTACACCTTC	CASSGQGGGYTF
-	-	TRBV3-1/TRBV3-2	TRBJ1-6	TGTGCCAGCAGCCAAGGGCGCAGGAGGGCCCTTAGCTCCTATAATTCACCCCTCCACTTT	CASSQGRRRALSSYNSPLHF
-	TRBD2	TRBV7-8	TRBJ2-7	TGTGCCAGCAGCTCTGGACTAGCGGGAGGCTACGAGCAGTACTTC	CASSSGLAGGYEQYF